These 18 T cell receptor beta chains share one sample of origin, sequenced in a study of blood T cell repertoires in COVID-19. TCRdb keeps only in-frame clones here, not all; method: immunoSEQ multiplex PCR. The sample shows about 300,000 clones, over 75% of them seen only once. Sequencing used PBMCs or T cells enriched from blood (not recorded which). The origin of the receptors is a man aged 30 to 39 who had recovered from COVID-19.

The CDR3 here is CASSRQQGYEQYF. The CDR3 nucleotides are TGTGCCAGCAGTCGTCAACAGGGTTACGAGCAGTACTTC. The chain has TRBV11-2 and TRBJ2-7; perhaps TRBD1 as D (6 bases). Germline V lookup: CDR1 SGHAT, CDR2 FQNNGV. The CDR3 runs to 13 residues. V was clipped by 6 bases and J by 4 bases, with 13 bases between them.

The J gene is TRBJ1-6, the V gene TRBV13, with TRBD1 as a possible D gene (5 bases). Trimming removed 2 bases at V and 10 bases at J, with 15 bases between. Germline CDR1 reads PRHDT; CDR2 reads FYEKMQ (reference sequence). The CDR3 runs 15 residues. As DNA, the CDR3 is TGTGCCAGCAGCTTAACGGGCGGGGCTGGGTCACCCCTCCACTTT. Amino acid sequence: CASSLTGGAGSPLHF.

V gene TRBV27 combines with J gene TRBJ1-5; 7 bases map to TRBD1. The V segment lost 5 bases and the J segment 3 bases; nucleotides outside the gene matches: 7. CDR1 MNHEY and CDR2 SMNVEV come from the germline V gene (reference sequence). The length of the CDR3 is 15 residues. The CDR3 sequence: CASSLGTAPNQPQHF. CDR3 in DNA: TGTGCCAGCAGTCTAGGGACAGCCCCCAATCAGCCCCAGCATTTT.

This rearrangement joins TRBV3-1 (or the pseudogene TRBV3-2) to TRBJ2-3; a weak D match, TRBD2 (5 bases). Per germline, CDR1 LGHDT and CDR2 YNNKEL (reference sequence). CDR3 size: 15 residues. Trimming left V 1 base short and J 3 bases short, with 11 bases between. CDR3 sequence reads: CASSQAGSRTDTQYF. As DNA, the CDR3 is TGTGCCAGCAGCCAAGCGGGAAGTCGTACAGATACGCAGTATTTT.

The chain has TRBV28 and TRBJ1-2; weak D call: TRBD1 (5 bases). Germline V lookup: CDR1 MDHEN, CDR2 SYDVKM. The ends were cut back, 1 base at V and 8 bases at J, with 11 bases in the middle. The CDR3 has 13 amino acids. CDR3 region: CASSLSRQSGYTF. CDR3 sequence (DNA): TGTGCCAGCAGTTTATCGCGACAGTCGGGCTACACCTTC.

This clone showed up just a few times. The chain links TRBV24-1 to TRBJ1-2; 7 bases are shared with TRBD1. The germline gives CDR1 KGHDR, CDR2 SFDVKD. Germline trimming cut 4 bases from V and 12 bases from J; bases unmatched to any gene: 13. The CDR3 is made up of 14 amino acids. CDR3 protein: CATSDRGTERGHTF. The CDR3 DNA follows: TGTGCCACCAGTGACCGGGGGACAGAGAGGGGACACACCTTC.

As DNA, the CDR3 is TGTGCCAGCAGCTCACAGATATACTATGGCTACACCTTC. Its translation: CASSSQIYYGYTF. The gene calls are TRBV11-2 and TRBJ1-2; no firm D call. The CDR3 has 13 residues. Germline loops: CDR1 SGHAT, CDR2 FQNNGV. Trimming took 4 bases from V and 3 from J, leaving 9 bases between them.

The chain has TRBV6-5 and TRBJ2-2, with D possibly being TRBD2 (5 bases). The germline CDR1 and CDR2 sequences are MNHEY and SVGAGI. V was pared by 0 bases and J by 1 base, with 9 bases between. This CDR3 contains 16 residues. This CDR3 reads CASSYSRAWNTGELFF. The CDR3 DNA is TGTGCCAGCAGTTACTCGCGGGCTTGGAACACCGGGGAGCTGTTTTTT.

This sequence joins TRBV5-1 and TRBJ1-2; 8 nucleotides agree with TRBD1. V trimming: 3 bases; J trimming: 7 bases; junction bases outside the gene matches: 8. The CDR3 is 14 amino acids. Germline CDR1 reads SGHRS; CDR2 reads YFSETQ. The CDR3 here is CASSSGRGLGGYTF. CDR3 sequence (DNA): TGCGCCAGCAGCTCGGGCAGGGGGCTTGGTGGCTACACCTTC.

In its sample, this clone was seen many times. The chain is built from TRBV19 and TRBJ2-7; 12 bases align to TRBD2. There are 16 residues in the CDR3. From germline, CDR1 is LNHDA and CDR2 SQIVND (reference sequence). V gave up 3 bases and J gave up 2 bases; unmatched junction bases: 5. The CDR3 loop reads CASSIGLAGRTYEQYF. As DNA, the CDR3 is TGTGCCAGTAGTATCGGACTAGCGGGGCGAACCTACGAGCAGTACTTC.

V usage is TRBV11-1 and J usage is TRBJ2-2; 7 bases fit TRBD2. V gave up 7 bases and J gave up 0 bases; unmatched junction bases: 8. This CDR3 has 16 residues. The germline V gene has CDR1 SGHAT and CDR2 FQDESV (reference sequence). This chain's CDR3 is CASNPREPANTGELFF. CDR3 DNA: TGTGCCAGCAACCCGCGGGAGCCCGCGAACACCGGGGAGCTGTTTTTT.

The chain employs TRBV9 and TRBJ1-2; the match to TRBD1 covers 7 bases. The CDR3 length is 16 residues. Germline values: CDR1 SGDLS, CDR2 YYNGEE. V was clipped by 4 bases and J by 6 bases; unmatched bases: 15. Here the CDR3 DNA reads TGTGCCAGCAGCCCGGGGACAGACATCCGTGTGGATGGCTACACCTTC. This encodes CASSPGTDIRVDGYTF.

CDR3 protein: CASSSEQGPWDTEAFF. The DNA for the CDR3 is TGCGCCAGCAGCTCAGAACAGGGGCCCTGGGACACTGAAGCTTTCTTT. This chain joins TRBV5-1 and TRBJ1-1, with 7 nucleotides matching TRBD1. The CDR3 has 16 amino acids. V shed 3 bases, J shed 3 bases, and the junction held 11 bases outside the gene matches. Germline-derived CDR1 and CDR2 are SGHRS and YFSETQ.

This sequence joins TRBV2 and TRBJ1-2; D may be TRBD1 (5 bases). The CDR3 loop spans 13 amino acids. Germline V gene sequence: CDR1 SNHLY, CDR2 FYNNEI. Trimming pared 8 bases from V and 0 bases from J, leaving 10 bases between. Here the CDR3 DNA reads TGTGCCAGCGGGGGGAGAGCTAACTATGGCTACACCTTC. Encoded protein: CASGGRANYGYTF.

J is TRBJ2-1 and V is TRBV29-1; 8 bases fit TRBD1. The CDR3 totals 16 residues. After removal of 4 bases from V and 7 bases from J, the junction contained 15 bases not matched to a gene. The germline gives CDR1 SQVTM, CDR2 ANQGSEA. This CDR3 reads CSVVVLDRERSNEQFF. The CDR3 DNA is TGCAGCGTTGTAGTTCTGGACAGGGAGAGAAGTAATGAGCAGTTCTTC.

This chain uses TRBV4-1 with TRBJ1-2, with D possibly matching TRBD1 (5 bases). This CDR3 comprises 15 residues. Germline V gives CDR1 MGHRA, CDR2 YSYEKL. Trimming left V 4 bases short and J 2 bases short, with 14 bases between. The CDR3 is CASSLSSGSNYGYTF. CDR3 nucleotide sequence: TGCGCCAGCAGCCTTAGTTCAGGGTCCAACTATGGCTACACCTTC.

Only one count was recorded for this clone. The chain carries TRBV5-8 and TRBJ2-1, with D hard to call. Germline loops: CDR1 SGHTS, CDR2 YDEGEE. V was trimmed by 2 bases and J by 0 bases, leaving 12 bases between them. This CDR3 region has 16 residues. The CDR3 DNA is TGTGCCAGCAGCTTTTCGCTTGTGAGCTCCTACAATGAGCAGTTCTTC. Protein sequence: CASSFSLVSSYNEQFF.

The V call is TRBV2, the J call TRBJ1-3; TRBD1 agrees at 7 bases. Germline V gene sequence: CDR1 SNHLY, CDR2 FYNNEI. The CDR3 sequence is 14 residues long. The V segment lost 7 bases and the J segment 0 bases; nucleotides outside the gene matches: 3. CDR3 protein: CASTAGGSGNTIYF. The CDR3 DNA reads TGTGCCAGCACTGCAGGGGGCTCTGGAAACACCATATATTTT.